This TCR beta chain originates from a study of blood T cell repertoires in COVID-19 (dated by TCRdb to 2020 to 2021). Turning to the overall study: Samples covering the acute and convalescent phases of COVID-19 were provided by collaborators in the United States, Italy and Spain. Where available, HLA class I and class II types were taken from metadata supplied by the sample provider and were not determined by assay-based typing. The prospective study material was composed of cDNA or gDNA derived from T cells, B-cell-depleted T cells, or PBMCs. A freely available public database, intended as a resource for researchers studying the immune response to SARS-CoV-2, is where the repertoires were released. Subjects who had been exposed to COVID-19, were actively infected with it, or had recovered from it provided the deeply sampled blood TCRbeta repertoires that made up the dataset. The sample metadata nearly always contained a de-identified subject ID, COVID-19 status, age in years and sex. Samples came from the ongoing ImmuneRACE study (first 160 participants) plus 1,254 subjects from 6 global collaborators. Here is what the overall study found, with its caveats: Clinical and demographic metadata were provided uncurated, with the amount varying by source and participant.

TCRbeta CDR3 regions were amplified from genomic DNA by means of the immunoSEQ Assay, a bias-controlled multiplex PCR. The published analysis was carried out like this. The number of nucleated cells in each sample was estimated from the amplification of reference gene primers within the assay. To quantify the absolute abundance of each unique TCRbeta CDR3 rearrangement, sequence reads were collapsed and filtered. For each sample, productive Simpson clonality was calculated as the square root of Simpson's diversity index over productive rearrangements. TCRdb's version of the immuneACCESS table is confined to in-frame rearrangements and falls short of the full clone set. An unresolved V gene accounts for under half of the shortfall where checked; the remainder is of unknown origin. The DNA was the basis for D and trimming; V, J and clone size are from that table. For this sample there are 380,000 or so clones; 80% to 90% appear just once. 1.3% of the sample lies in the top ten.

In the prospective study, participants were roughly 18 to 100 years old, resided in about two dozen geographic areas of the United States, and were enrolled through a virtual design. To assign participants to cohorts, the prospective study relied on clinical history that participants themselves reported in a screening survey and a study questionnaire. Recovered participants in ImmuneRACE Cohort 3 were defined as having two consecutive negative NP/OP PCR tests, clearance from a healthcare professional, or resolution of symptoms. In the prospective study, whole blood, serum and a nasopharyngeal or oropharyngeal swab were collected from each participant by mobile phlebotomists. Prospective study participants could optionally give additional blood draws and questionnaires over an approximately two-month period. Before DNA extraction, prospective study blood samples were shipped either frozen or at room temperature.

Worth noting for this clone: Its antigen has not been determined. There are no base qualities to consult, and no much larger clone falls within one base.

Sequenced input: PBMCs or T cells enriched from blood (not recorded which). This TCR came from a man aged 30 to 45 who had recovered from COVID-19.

The DNA is TGTGCCAGCAGCTTCCGGCGTTTAGTGGGAGCAACTAATGAAAAACTGTTTTTT. Translated, this gives CASSFRRLVGATNEKLFF. The V and J segments used are TRBV7-9 and TRBJ1-4; the D gene is unclear. From cysteine to phenylalanine, the CDR3 is 18 amino acids long. Just the 54-base CDR3 DNA is kept, in frame starting at base 1. The germline V gene encodes CDR1 SEHNR and CDR2 FQNEAQ (reference sequence). V is cut by 3 bases and J by 0 bases, and the space between the germline ends is 17 bases. Extended through the reference TRBV7-9 and TRBJ1-4 proteins, this CDR3 yields the full variable domain: DTGVSQNPRHKITKRGQNVTFRCDPISEHNRLYWYRQTLGQGPEFLTYFQNEAQLEKSRLLSDRFSAERPKGSFSTLEIQRTEQGDSAMYLCASSFRRLVGATNEKLFFGSGTQLSVL.